The source of this T cell receptor beta chain is a study of shared T cell receptors in the human thymus. The V gene's germline CDR1 is SGHVS and CDR2 FNYEAQ. Trimming removed 2 bases at V and 6 bases at J, with 23 bases between. This CDR3 region has 18 residues. Using immunoSEQ multiplex PCR, the repertoire was profiled, and TCRdb retains in-frame clones only, with some absent. The sample includes over 650,000 clones, around 87% of them seen just once. The sample was also reused in another study, on human thymus T cells. That source reports: The donors were infants in Finland with congenital heart defects, otherwise immunologically healthy.

The clonotype was recovered from a boy in the first two years of life with a congenital heart defect. Sample: thymocytes. The chain recombines TRBV7-6 with TRBJ2-1; the D gene is possibly TRBD1 (7 bases). CDR3 in DNA: TGTGCCAGCAGCTTAACGCCCCCCTCGGGGGACAGAGGCAATGAGCAGTTCTTC. It translates to CASSLTPPSGDRGNEQFF.